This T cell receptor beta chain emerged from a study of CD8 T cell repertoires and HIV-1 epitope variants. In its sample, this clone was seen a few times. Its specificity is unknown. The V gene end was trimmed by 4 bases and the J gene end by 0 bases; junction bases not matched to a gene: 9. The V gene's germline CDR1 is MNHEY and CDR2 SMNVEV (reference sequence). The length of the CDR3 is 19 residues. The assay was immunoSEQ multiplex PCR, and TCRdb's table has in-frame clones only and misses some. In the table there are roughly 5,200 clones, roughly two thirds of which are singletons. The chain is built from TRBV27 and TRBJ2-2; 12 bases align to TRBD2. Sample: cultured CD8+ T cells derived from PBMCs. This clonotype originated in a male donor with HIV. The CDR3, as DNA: TGTGCCAGCAGTTCCATTGAGCCTAGCGGGAGGGCGAACACCGGGGAGCTGTTTTTT. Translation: CASSSIEPSGRANTGELFF.